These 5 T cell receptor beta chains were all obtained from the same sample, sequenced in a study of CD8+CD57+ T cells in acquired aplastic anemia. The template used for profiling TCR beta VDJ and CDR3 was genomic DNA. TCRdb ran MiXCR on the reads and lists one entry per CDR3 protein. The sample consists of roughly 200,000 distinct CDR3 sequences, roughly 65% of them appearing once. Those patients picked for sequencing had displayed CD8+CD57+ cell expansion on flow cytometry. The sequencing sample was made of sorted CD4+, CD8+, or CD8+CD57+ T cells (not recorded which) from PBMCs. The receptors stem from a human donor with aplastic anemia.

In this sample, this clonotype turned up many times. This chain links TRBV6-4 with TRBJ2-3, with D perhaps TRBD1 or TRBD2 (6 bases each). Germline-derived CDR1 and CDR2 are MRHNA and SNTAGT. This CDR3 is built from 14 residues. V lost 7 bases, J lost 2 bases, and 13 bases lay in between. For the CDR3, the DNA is TGTGCCAGCAAAAGTAGGGGGGTCACAGATACGCAGTATTTT. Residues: CASKSRGVTDTQYF.

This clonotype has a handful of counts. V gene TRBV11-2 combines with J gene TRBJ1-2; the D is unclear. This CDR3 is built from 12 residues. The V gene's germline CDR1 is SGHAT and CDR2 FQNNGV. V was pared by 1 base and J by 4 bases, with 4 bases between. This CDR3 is CASSLGSYGYTF. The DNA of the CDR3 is TGTGCCAGCAGCTTAGGCAGCTATGGCTACACCTTC.

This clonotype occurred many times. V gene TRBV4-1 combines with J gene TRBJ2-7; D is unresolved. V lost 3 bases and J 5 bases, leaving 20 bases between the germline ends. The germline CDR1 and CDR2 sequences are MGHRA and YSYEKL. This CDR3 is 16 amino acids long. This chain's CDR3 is CASSQGLDWSLHEQYF. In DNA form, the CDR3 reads TGCGCCAGCAGCCAGGGCTTAGATTGGTCTCTCCACGAGCAGTACTTC.

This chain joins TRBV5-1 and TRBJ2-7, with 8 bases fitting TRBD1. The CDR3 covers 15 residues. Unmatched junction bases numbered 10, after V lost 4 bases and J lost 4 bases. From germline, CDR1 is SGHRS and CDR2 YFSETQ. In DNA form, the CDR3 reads TGCGCCAGCAGCGATCAGGGGGCTGGACTGTACGAGCAGTACTTC. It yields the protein CASSDQGAGLYEQYF.

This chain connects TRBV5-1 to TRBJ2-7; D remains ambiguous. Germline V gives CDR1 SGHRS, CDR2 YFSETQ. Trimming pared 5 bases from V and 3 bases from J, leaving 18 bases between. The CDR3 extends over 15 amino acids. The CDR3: CASSDAGSSSYEQYF. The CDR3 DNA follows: TGCGCCAGCAGTGATGCCGGCAGCTCTAGCTACGAGCAGTACTTC.